Shown below are 11 T cell receptor beta chains from a single sample sequenced in a study of technical replicates of blood from several donors. The assay was immunoSEQ multiplex PCR, and TCRdb's table has in-frame clones only and misses some. The sample has about 100,000 clones, 90% to 95% seen once. The source material was T cells isolated from PBMCs. All receptors come from a human donor in good health.

The chain's CDR3 is CASTQGNSYEQYF. As DNA, the CDR3 is TGTGCCAGCACCCAGGGGAATTCCTACGAGCAGTACTTC. The chain is built from TRBV9 and TRBJ2-7; a weak D match, TRBD1 (6 bases). The CDR3 covers 13 residues. From germline, CDR1 is SGDLS and CDR2 YYNGEE. V lost 6 bases and J lost 1, with 11 bases in between.

The CDR3 sequence is CASSSRYRDFVSEQYF. CDR3 sequence (DNA): TGTGCCAGCAGTTCTCGATACCGGGACTTCGTCTCCGAGCAGTACTTC. The rearrangement links TRBV27 to TRBJ2-7; a weak D match, TRBD2 (6 bases). V shed 4 bases and J shed 6 bases, with 22 bases lying between them. CDR3 length: 16 residues. CDR1 MNHEY and CDR2 SMNVEV come from the germline V gene (reference sequence).

The chain recombines TRBV4-3 with TRBJ1-2; unclear D gene. V lost 1 base and J lost 5, with 14 bases in between. This CDR3 has 15 amino acids. Germline CDR1 and CDR2: LGHNA and YSLEER. CDR3: CASSQGISSTYGYTF. Here the CDR3 DNA reads TGCGCCAGCAGCCAAGGCATATCCTCCACTTATGGCTACACCTTC.

V usage is TRBV7-8 and J usage is TRBJ1-5, with no clear D. The CDR3 runs to 15 residues. Germline V gene lookup returns CDR1 SGHVS and CDR2 FQNEAQ. V was trimmed by 0 bases and J by 4 bases, leaving 10 bases between them. Here the CDR3 DNA reads TGTGCCAGCAGCTTAGCAATACAGAAAAATCAGCCCCAGCATTTT. Translated: CASSLAIQKNQPQHF.

The chain couples TRBV19 to TRBJ2-7; 10 positions match TRBD2. Germline assignment: CDR1 LNHDA and CDR2 SQIVND (reference sequence). The CDR3 is 15 amino acids. V lost 6 bases, J lost 4 bases, and 9 bases stayed unmatched. The CDR3 DNA sequence: TGTGCCAGTAGGGGATTAACTAGCGGGGTATACGAGCAGTACTTC. Amino acid sequence: CASRGLTSGVYEQYF. Filled out from reference TRBV19 and TRBJ2-7, the complete variable domain reads DGGITQSPKYLFRKEGQNVTLSCEQNLNHDAMYWYRQDPGQGLRLIYYSQIVNDFQKGDIAEGYSVSREKKESFPLTVTSAQKNPTAFYLCASRGLTSGVYEQYFGPGTRLTVT.

The chain combines TRBV6-5 with TRBJ2-7; 9 nucleotides match TRBD1. Trimming cost V 6 bases and J 4 bases; bases outside gene matches: 4. The CDR3 extends over 13 amino acids. Germline V gene lookup returns CDR1 MNHEY and CDR2 SVGAGI. CDR3 amino acids: CASRRTGAYEQYF. The CDR3 DNA reads as TGTGCCAGCAGACGGACAGGGGCTTACGAGCAGTACTTC.

The chain uses TRBV4-2 and TRBJ2-7; weak D call: TRBD2 (5 bases). CDR1 is LGHNA and CDR2 is YNFKEQ in the germline V gene. The V end lost 3 bases, the J end lost 2 bases, and 11 bases lay between the germline ends. The CDR3 loop spans 14 amino acids. DNA of the CDR3: TGTGCCAGCAGCCATCCCGGGAACACCTACGAGCAGTACTTC. Residues: CASSHPGNTYEQYF.

This chain uses TRBV11-2 with TRBJ2-3; no definite D call. This CDR3 is 11 amino acids long. Germline V gene sequence: CDR1 SGHAT, CDR2 FQNNGV. V was clipped by 3 bases and J by 4 bases, with 2 bases between them. CDR3 region: CASSFADTQYF. The CDR3 DNA reads as TGTGCCAGCAGCTTCGCAGATACGCAGTATTTT.

This rearrangement joins TRBV2 to TRBJ2-7; TRBD1 might be the D (6 bases). The CDR3 runs 14 residues. Germline CDR1 and CDR2: SNHLY and FYNNEI. Trimming took 7 bases from V and 0 from J, leaving 13 bases between them. The CDR3 loop reads CASTGQGSSYEQYF. The CDR3 coding sequence is TGTGCCAGCACGGGGCAGGGGAGCTCCTACGAGCAGTACTTC. The whole variable domain, remainder taken from reference TRBV2 and TRBJ2-7, is EPEVTQTPSHQVTQMGQEVILRCVPISNHLYFYWYRQILGQKVEFLVSFYNNEISEKSEIFDDQFSVERPDGSNFTLKIRSTKLEDSAMYFCASTGQGSSYEQYFGPGTRLTVT.

The V and J genes are TRBV29-1 and TRBJ2-4; no definite D call. CDR1 and CDR2 (germline): SQVTM, ANQGSEA. The CDR3 totals 11 residues. Trimming cost V 4 bases and J 5 bases, with 6 bases left between them. This CDR3 reads CSVAVENIQYF. CDR3 in DNA: TGCAGCGTTGCAGTTGAAAACATTCAGTACTTC.

The chain links TRBV7-9 to TRBJ2-1; the match to TRBD2 covers 7 bases. J lost 6 bases, V lost 1 base, and 9 bases had no gene match. This CDR3 is 16 amino acids long. Germline lookup yields CDR1 SEHNR and CDR2 FQNEAQ (reference sequence). The CDR3 reads CASSLGPPGLTNEQFF. CDR3 nucleotide sequence: TGTGCCAGCAGCTTAGGACCTCCGGGACTAACCAATGAGCAGTTCTTC.